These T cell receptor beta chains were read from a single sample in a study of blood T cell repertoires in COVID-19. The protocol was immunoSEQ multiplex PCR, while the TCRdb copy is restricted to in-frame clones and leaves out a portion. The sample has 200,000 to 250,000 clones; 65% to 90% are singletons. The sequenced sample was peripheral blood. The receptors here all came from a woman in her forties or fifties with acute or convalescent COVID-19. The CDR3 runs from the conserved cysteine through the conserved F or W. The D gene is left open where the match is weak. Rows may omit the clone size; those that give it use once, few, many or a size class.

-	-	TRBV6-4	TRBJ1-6	TGTGCCAGCAGTGACTTGGGTTTGGGAGGATCACCCCTCCACTTT	CASSDLGLGGSPLHF
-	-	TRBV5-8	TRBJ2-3	TGTGCCAGCAACACTGGTAAACAGGGTCTCTCAAGGACAGATACGCAGTATTTT	CASNTGKQGLSRTDTQYF
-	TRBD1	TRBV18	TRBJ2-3	TGTGCCAGCTCGGTAGACAGGGGAGATACGCAGTATTTT	CASSVDRGDTQYF
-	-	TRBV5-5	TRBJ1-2	TGTGCCAGCAGCTCCCTACTTCGCGGCAGTAGTTATGGCTACACCTTC	CASSSLLRGSSYGYTF
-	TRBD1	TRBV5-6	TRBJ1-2	TGTGCCAGCAGCACCGACAGGGGTGGCTACACCTTC	CASSTDRGGYTF
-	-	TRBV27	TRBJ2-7	TGTGCCAGCAGTTTAGGGGCTGCTAACCACGAGCAGTACTTC	CASSLGAANHEQYF
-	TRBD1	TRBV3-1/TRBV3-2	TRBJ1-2	TGTGCCAGCAGCCGACAGGACAGGGCCTCTAACGGCTACACCTTC	CASSRQDRASNGYTF
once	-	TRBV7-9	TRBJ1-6	TGTGCCAGCAGCTTAAGTTATTCGGGTGACTCCTATAATTCACCCCTCCACTTT	CASSLSYSGDSYNSPLHF
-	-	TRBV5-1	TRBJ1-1	TGCGCCAGCAGCTGGGGCGGGGTGACGGACACTGAAGCTTTCTTT	CASSWGGVTDTEAFF
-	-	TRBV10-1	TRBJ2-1	TGCGCCAGCAGTGACTTTTTTTTGAGTCATACCTTTTTCAATGAGCAGTTCTTC	CASSDFFLSHTFFNEQFF
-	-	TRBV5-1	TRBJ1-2	TGCGCCAGCAGCTTGGACAGCTTTGACAACTATGGCTACACCTTC	CASSLDSFDNYGYTF
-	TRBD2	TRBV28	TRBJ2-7	TGTGCCAGCAGTCGGACTAGCGGGAGTCACGAGCAGTACTTC	CASSRTSGSHEQYF
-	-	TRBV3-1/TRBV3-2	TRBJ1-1	TGTGCCAGCAGTCTCGGGGGGGCCGGGGACGCTGAAGCTTTCTTT	CASSLGGAGDAEAFF
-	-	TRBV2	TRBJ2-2	TGTGCCAGCATGATGAGAGCACTCACCGGGGAGCTGTTTTTT	CASMMRALTGELFF
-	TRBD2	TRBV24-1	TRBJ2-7	TGTGCCACCAGTGATGGATTAGAGCGGGGATCCTACGAGCAGTACTTC	CATSDGLERGSYEQYF
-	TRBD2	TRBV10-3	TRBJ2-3	TGTGCCATCAGTGAGGCTAGCGGACACACAGATACGCAGTATTTT	CAISEASGHTDTQYF
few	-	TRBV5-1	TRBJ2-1	TGCGCCAGCAGCTTGCTGGCCTCCTACAATGAGCAGTTCTTC	CASSLLASYNEQFF
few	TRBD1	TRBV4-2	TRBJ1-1	TGTGCCAGCAGCCAACCCCAGGGGGACACTGAAGCTTTCTTT	CASSQPQGDTEAFF
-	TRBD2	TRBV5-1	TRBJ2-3	TGCGCCAGCAGCCAATCTAGCGGGGGGGCCGTAGATACGCAGTATTTT	CASSQSSGGAVDTQYF
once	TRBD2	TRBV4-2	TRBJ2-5	TGTGCCAGCAGGGGGGACTATGGCAGGGCGACCCAGTACTTC	CASRGDYGRATQYF
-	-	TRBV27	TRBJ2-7	TGTGCCAGCAGCTCAGGGTCTGCCTACGAGCAGTACTTC	CASSSGSAYEQYF
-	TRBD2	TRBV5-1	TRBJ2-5	TGCGCCAGCAGCTCCGGGCTAGCGGGAGGAAACGCAGAGACCCAGTACTTC	CASSSGLAGGNAETQYF
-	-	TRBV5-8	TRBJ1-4	TGTGCCAGCAGTTTAGGACAGTCTGGGGAAAAACTGTTTTTT	CASSLGQSGEKLFF
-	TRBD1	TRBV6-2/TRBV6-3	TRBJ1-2	TGTGCCAGCAGTCGGGACAGGGCGGTCGGCTACACCTTC	CASSRDRAVGYTF
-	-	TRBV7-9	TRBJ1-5	TGTGCCAGCAGCCCCGGGAGTAGTAGCAATCAGCCCCAGCATTTT	CASSPGSSSNQPQHF
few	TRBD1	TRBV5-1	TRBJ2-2	TGCGCCAGCAGCATAACCGGGACAGGGGACACCGGGGAGCTGTTTTTT	CASSITGTGDTGELFF
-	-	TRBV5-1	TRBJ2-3	TGCGCCAGCAGTAGCAATACAGATACGCAGTATTTT	CASSSNTDTQYF
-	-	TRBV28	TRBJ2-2	TGTGCCAGCAGTTTACCCCGGACACGTAACACCGGGGAGCTGTTTTTT	CASSLPRTRNTGELFF
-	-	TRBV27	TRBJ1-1	TGTGCCAGCAGTTGGGGGGGGGCTGAAGCTTTCTTT	CASSWGGAEAFF
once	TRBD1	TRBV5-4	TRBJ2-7	TGTGCCAGCAGGCCGGGACAGTTTCCTGGCGAGCAGTACTTC	CASRPGQFPGEQYF
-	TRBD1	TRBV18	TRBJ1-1	TGTGCCAGCTCACCCGACAGGGTAAACACTGAAGCTTTCTTT	CASSPDRVNTEAFF
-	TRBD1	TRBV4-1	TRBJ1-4	TGCGCCAGCAGCCCGTCGGACAGGACAGAAAAACTGTTTTTT	CASSPSDRTEKLFF